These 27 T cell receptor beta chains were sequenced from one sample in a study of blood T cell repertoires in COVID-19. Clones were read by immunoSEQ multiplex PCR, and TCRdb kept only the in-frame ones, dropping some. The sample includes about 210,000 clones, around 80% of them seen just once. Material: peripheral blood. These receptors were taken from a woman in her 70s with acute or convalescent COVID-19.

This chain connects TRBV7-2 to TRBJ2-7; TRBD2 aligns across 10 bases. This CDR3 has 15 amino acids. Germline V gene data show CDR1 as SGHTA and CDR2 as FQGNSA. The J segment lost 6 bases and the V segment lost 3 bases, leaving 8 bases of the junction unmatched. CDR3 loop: CASSFSGGLLSEQYF. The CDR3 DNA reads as TGTGCCAGCAGCTTTAGCGGGGGGCTTTTATCCGAGCAGTACTTC.

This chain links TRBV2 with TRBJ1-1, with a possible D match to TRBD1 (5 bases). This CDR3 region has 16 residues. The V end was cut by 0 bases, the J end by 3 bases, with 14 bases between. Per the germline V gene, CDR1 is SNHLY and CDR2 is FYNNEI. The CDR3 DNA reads TGTGCCAGCAGTGAAGCGGGGGGAGGTGGGTACACTGAAGCTTTCTTT. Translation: CASSEAGGGGYTEAFF.

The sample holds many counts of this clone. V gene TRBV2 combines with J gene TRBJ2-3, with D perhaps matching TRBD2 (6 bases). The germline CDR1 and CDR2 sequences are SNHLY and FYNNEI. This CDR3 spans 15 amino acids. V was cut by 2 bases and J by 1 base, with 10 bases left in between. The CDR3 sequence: CASSERDSRTDTQYF. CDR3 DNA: TGTGCCAGCAGTGAAAGGGACTCCCGCACAGATACGCAGTATTTT.

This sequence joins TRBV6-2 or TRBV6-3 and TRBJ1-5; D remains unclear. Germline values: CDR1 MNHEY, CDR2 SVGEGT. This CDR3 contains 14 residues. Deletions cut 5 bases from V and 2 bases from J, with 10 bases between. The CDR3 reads CASSGLAGNQPQHF. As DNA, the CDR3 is TGTGCCAGCAGTGGCTTAGCTGGCAATCAGCCCCAGCATTTT.

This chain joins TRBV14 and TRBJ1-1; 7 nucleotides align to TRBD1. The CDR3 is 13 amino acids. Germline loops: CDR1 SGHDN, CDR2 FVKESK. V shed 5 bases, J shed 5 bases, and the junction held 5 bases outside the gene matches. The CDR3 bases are TGTGCCAGCAGCTTACAGGGGAGAACTGAAGCTTTCTTT. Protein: CASSLQGRTEAFF.

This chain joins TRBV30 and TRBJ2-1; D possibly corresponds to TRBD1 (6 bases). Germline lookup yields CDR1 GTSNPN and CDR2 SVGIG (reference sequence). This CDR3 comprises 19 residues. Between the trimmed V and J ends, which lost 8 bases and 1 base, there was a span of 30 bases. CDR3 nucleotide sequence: TGTGCCCTCGGGCCCTTCGGGACACTCCGGATAGGGTCCTACAATGAGCAGTTCTTC. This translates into CALGPFGTLRIGSYNEQFF.

CDR3 DNA sequence: TGCAGCGTTCAGGGAGGGAGGGGGAGACCCAACACTGAAGCTTTCTTT. Its translation is CSVQGGRGRPNTEAFF. The V call is TRBV29-1, the J call TRBJ1-1; D perhaps matches TRBD1 (6 bases). Germline V gene sequence: CDR1 SQVTM, CDR2 ANQGSEA. V lost 5 bases and J lost 2, with 21 bases in between. The CDR3 totals 16 residues.

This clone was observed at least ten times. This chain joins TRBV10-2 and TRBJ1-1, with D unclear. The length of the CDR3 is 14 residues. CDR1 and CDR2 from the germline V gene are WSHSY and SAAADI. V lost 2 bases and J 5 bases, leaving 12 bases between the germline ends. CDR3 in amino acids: CASSETAGGTEAFF. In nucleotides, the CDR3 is TGCGCCAGCAGTGAGACCGCTGGAGGGACTGAAGCTTTCTTT.

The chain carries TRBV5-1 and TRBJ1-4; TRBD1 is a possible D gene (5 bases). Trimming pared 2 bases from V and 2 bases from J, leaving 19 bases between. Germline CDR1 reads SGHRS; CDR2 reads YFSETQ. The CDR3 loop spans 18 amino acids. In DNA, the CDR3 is TGCGCCAGCAGCTTTTTTCCCCAGGGAGGGGACACTAATGAAAAACTGTTTTTT. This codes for CASSFFPQGGDTNEKLFF.

The CDR3 reads CATATGKSQPQHF. CDR3 nucleotide sequence: TGTGCCACCGCGACAGGAAAAAGTCAGCCCCAGCATTTT. This chain joins TRBV10-3 and TRBJ1-5; perhaps TRBD1 as D (6 bases). CDR1 is ENHRY, CDR2 SYGVKD, per germline. The CDR3 is made up of 13 amino acids. V lost 10 bases, J lost 6 bases, and 16 bases lay in between.

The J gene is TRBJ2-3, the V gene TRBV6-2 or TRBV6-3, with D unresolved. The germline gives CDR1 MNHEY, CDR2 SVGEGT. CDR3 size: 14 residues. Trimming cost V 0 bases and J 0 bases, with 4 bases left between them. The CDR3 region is CASSYSSSTDTQYF. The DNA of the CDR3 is TGTGCCAGCAGTTACTCGAGCAGCACAGATACGCAGTATTTT.

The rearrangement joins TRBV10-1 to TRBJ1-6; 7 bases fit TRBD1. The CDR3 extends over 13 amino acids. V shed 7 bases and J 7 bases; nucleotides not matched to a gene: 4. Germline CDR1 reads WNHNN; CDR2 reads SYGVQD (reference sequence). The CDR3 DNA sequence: TGCGCCAGCAATCAACAGGGGAATTCACCCCTCCACTTT. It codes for CASNQQGNSPLHF.

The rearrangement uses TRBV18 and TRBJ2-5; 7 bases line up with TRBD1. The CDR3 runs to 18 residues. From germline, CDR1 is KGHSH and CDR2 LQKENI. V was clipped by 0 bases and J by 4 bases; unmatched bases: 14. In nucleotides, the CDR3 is TGTGCCAGCTCACCACCGTCCCAGGGGGATGAGGTGGGAGAGACCCAGTACTTC. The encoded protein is CASSPPSQGDEVGETQYF.

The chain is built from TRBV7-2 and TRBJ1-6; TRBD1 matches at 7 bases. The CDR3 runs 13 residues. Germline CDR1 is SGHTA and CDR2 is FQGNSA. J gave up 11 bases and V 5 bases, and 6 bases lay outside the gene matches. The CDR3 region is CASSIDREPPLHF. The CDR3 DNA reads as TGTGCCAGCAGCATAGACAGGGAGCCACCCCTCCACTTT.

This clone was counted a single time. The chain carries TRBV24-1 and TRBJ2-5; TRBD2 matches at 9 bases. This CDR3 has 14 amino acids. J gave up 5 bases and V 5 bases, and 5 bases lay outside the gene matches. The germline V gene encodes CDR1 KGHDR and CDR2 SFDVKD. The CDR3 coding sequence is TGTGCCACCAGTGGGCTTAGCGGGGGTGAGACCCAGTACTTC. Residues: CATSGLSGGETQYF.

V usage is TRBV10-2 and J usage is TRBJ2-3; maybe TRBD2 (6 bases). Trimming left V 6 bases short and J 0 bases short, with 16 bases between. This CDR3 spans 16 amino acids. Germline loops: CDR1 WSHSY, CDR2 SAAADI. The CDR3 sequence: CASRDPSARSTDTQYF. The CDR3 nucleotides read TGCGCCAGCAGGGACCCTAGCGCGCGTAGCACAGATACGCAGTATTTT.

CDR3 sequence reads: CASSPNENEQYF. The CDR3 DNA sequence: TGCGCCAGCAGTCCCAACGAGAACGAGCAGTACTTC. V and J are TRBV5-1 and TRBJ2-7, with no clear D. CDR3 length: 12 amino acids. Between the trimmed V and J ends, which lost 5 bases and 5 bases, there was a span of 11 bases. Germline CDR1 SGHRS, CDR2 YFSETQ.

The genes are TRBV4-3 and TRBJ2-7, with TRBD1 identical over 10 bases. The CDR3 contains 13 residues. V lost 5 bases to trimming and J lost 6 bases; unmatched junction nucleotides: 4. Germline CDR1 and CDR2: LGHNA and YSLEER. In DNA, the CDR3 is TGCGCCAGCAGCTCCTGGACAGGGGGCGAGCAGTACTTC. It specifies CASSSWTGGEQYF.

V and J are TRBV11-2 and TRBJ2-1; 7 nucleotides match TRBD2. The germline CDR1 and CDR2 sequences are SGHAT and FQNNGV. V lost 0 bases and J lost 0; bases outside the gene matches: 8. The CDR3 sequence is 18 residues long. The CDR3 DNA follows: TGTGCCAGCAGCTTAGATCCGGCGGGGGTGAGCTCCTACAATGAGCAGTTCTTC. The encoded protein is CASSLDPAGVSSYNEQFF.

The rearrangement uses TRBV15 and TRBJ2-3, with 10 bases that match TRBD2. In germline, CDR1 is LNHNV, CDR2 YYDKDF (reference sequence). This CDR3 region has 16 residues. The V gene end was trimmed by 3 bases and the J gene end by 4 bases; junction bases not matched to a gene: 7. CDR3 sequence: CATSSGGSGGADTQYF. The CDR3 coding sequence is TGTGCCACCAGCAGTGGGGGGAGCGGGGGGGCAGATACGCAGTATTTT.

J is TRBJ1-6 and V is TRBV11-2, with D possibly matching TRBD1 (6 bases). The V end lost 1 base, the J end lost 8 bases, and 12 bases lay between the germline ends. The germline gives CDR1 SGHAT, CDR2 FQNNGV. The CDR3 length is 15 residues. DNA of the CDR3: TGTGCCAGCAGCTTAGCCAGGGGAGGGCATTCACCCCTCCACTTT. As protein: CASSLARGGHSPLHF.

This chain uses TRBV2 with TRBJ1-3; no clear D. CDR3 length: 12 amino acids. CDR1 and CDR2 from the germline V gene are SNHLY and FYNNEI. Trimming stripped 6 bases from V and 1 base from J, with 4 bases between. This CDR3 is CASSISGNTIYF. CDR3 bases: TGTGCCAGCAGCATTTCTGGAAACACCATATATTTT.

The CDR3 DNA sequence: TGCGCCAGCTCCCTCGTGGGGGGTTCTGGAAACACCATATATTTT. The encoded protein is CASSLVGGSGNTIYF. V is TRBV5-1 and J is TRBJ1-3, with a tentative D call TRBD1 (5 bases). V gave up 7 bases and J gave up 1 base, with 15 bases separating them. From germline, CDR1 is SGHRS and CDR2 YFSETQ. There are 15 residues in the CDR3.

The DNA for the CDR3 is TGCGCCAGCCGCCAAACCGGGACAGCGCAAGAGACCCAGTACTTC. Protein product: CASRQTGTAQETQYF. This chain links TRBV5-1 with TRBJ2-5, with 7 bases fitting TRBD1. CDR3 size: 15 residues. V gave up 7 bases and J gave up 2 bases; unmatched junction bases: 11. Germline-derived CDR1 and CDR2 are SGHRS and YFSETQ.

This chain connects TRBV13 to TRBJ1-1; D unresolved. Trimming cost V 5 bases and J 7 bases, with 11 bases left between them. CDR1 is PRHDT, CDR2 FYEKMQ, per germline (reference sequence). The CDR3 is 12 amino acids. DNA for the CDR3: TGTGCCAGCAGCCCAGATGGGCATGAAGCTTTCTTT. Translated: CASSPDGHEAFF.

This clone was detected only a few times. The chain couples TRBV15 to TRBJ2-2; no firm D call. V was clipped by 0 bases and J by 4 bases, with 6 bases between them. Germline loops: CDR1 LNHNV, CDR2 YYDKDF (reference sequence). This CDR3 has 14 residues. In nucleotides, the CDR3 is TGTGCCACCAGCAGAGATTCTGTCACCGGGGAGCTGTTTTTT. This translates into CATSRDSVTGELFF.

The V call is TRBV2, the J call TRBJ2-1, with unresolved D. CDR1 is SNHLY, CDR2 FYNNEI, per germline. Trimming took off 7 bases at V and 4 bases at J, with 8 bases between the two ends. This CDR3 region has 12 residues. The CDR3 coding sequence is TGTGCCAGCAACGTCGAGTACAATGAGCAGTTCTTC. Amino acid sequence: CASNVEYNEQFF.